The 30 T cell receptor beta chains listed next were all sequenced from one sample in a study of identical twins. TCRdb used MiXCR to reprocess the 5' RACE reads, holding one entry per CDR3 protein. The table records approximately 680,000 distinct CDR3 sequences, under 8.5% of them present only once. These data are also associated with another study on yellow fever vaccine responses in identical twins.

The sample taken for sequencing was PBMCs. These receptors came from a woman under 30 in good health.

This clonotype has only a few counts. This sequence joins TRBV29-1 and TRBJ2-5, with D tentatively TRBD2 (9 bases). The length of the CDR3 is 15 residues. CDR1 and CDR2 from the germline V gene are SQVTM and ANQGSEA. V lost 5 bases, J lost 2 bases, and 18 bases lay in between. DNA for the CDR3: TGCAGCGTTTCGGCTAGCGGGACAGGACAAGAGACCCAGTACTTC. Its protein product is CSVSASGTGQETQYF.

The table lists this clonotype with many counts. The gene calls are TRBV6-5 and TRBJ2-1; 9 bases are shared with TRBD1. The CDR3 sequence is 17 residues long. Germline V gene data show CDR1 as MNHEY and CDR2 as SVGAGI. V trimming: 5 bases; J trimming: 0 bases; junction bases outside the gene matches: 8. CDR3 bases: TGTGCCAGCAGTCTACAACCGACAGGGGGCTCCTACAATGAGCAGTTCTTC. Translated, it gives CASSLQPTGGSYNEQFF.

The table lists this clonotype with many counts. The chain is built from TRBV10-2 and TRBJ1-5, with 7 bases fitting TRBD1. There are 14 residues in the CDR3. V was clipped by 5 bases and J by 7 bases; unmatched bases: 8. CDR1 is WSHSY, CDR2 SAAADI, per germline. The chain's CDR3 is CASSTGTVTQPQHF. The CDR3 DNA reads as TGCGCCAGCAGTACCGGGACAGTCACGCAGCCCCAGCATTTT.

Here the CDR3 DNA reads TGCAGTGCTACTGCGCTCGGGACCCTCCATAATTCACCCCTCCACTTT. Translation gives CSATALGTLHNSPLHF. The chain recombines TRBV20-1 with TRBJ1-6; D is possibly TRBD1 (5 bases). V lost 4 bases and J lost 5, with 18 bases in between. Germline lookup yields CDR1 DFQATT and CDR2 SNEGSKA (reference sequence). This CDR3 is built from 16 residues.

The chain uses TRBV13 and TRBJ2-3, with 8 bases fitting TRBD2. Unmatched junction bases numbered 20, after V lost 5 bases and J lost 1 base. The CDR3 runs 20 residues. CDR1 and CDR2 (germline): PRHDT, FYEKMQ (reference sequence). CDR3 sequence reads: CASSPGYDGRANFGTDTQYF. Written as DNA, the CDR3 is TGTGCCAGCAGCCCAGGCTATGACGGGAGGGCCAATTTCGGCACAGATACGCAGTATTTT.

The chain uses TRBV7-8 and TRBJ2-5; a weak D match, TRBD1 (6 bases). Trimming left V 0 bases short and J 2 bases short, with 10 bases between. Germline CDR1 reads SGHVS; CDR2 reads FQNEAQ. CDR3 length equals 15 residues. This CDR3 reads CASSLADSRQETQYF. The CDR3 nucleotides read TGTGCCAGCAGCTTAGCGGACAGCCGACAAGAGACCCAGTACTTC. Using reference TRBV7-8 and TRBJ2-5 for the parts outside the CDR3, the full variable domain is GAGVSQSPRYKVAKRGQDVALRCDPISGHVSLFWYQQALGQGPEFLTYFQNEAQLDKSGLPSDRFFAERPEGSVSTLKIQRTQQEDSAVYLCASSLADSRQETQYFGPGTRLLVL.

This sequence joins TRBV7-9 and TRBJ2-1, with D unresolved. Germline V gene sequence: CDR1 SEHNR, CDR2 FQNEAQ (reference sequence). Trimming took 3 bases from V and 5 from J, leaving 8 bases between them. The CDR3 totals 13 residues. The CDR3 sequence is CASSFLENNEQFF. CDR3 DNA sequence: TGTGCCAGCAGCTTCTTGGAGAACAATGAGCAGTTCTTC. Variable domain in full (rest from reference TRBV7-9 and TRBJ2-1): DTGVSQNPRHKITKRGQNVTFRCDPISEHNRLYWYRQTLGQGPEFLTYFQNEAQLEKSRLLSDRFSAERPKGSFSTLEIQRTEQGDSAMYLCASSFLENNEQFFGPGTRLTVL.

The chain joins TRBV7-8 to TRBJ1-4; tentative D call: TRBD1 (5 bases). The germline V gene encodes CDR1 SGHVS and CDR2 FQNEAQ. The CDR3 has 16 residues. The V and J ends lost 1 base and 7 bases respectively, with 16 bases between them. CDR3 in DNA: TGTGCCAGCAGCTTAGTGGCCGGGACCACCAGTGAAAAACTGTTTTTT. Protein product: CASSLVAGTTSEKLFF.

Here the CDR3 reads CAISDGQVGYTF. The CDR3 coding sequence is TGTGCCATCAGTGATGGACAGGTTGGCTACACCTTC. The genes are TRBV10-3 and TRBJ1-2, with 7 bases matching TRBD1. From germline, CDR1 is ENHRY and CDR2 SYGVKD. The CDR3 length is 12 residues. The ends lost 3 bases at V and 7 bases at J; junction bases unmatched: 2.

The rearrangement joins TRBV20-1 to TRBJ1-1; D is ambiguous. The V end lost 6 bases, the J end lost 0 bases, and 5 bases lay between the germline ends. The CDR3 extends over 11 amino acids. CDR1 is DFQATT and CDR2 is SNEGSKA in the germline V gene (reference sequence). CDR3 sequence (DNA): TGCAGTGCGTGGATGAACACTGAAGCTTTCTTT. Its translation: CSAWMNTEAFF.

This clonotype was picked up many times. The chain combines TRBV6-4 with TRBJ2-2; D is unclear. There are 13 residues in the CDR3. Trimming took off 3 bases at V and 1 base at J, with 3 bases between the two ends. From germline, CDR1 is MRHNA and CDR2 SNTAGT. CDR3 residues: CASSEGNTGELFF. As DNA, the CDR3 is TGTGCCAGCAGTGAAGGGAACACCGGGGAGCTGTTTTTT.

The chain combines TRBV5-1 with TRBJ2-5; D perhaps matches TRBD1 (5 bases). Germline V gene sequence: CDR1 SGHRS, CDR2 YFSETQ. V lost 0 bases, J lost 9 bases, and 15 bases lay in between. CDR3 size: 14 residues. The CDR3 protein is CASSLDAGLGAQYF. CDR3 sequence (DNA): TGCGCCAGCAGCTTGGATGCAGGGCTAGGGGCCCAGTACTTC.

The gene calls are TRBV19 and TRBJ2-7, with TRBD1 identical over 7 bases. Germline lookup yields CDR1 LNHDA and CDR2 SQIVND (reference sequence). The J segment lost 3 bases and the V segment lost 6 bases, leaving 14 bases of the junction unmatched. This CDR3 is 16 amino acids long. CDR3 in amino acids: CASSPSAGTDNYEQYF. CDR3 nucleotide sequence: TGTGCCAGTAGCCCTTCAGCCGGGACAGATAACTACGAGCAGTACTTC. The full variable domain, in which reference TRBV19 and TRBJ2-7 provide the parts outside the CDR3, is DGGITQSPKYLFRKEGQNVTLSCEQNLNHDAMYWYRQDPGQGLRLIYYSQIVNDFQKGDIAEGYSVSREKKESFPLTVTSAQKNPTAFYLCASSPSAGTDNYEQYFGPGTRLTVT.

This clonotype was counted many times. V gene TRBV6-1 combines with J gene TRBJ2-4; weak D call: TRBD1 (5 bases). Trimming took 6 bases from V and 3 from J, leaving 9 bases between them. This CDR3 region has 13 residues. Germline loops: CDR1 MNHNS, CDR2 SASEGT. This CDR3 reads CASRTGHKNIQYF. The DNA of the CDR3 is TGTGCCAGCAGAACAGGCCACAAAAACATTCAGTACTTC.

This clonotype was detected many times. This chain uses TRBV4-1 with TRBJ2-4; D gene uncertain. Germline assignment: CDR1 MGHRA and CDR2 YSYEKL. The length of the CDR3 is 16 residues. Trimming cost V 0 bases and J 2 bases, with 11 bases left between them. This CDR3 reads CASSQDLGFPKNIQYF. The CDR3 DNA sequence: TGCGCCAGCAGCCAAGACCTGGGGTTCCCCAAAAACATTCAGTACTTC.

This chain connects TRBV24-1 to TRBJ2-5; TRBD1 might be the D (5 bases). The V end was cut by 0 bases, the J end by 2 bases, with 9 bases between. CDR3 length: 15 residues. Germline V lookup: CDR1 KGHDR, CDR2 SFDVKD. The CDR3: CATSDLAKGQETQYF. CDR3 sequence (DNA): TGTGCCACCAGTGATTTGGCCAAGGGGCAAGAGACCCAGTACTTC.

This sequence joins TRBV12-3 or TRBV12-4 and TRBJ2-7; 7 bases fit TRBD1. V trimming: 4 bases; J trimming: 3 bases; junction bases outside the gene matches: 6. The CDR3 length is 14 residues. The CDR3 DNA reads TGTGCCAGCAGTTCGATCCGACAGGGCTACGAGCAGTACTTC. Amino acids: CASSSIRQGYEQYF.

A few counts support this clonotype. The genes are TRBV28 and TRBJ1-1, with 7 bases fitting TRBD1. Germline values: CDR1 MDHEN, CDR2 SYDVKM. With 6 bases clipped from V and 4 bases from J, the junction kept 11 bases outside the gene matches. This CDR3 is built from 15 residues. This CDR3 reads CASRPETGRFTEAFF. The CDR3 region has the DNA TGTGCCAGCAGACCTGAGACAGGGAGGTTCACTGAAGCTTTCTTT.

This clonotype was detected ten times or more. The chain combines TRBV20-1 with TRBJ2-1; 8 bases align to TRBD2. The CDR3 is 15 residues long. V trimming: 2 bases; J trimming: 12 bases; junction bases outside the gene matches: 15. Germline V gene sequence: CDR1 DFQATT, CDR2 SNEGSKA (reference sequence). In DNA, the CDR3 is TGCAGTGCTAGAAACCCGAGCGGGAGAGGAGTTCGGCAGTTCTTC. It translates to CSARNPSGRGVRQFF.

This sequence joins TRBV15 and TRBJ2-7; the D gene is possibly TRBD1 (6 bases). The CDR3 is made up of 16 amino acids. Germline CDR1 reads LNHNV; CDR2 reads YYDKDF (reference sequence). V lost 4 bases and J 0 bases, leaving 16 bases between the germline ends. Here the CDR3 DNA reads TGTGCCACCAGCATAATACACGAGGGACACTCCTACGAGCAGTACGTC. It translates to CATSIIHEGHSYEQYV.

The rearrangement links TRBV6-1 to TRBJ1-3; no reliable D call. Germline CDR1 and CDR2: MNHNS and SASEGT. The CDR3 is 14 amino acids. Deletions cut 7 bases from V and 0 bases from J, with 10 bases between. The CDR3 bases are TGTGCCAGCATCCACGGCAGCTCTGGAAACACCATATATTTT. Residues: CASIHGSSGNTIYF.

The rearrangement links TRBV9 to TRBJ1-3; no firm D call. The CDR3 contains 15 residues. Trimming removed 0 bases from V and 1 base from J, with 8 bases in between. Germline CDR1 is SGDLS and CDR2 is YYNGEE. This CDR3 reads CASSVDSHSGNTIYF. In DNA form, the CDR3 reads TGTGCCAGCAGCGTAGATTCCCATTCTGGAAACACCATATATTTT.

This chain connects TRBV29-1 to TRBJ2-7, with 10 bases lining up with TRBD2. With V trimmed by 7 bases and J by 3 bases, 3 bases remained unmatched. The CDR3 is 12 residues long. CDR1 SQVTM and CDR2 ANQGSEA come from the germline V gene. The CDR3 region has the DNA TGCAGCGCCGGGACTAGCGACTACGAGCAGTACTTC. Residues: CSAGTSDYEQYF.

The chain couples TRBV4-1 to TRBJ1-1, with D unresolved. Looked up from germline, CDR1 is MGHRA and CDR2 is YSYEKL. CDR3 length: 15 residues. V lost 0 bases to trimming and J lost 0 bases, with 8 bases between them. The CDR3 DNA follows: TGCGCCAGCAGCCAAGATATCATGGTGAACACTGAAGCTTTCTTT. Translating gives CASSQDIMVNTEAFF.

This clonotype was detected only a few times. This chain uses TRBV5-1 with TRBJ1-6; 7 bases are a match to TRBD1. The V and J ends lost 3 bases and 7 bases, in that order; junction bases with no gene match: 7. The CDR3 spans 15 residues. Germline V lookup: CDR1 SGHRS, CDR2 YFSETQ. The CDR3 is CASSSYGQDNSPLHF. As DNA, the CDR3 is TGCGCCAGCAGCTCCTATGGACAGGACAATTCACCCCTCCACTTT.

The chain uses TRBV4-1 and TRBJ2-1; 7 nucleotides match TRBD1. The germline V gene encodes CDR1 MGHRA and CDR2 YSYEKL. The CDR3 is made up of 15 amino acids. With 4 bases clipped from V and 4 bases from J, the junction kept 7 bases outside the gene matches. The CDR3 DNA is TGCGCCAGCAGCCCCCAGACAGGGCGTTACAATGAGCAGTTCTTC. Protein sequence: CASSPQTGRYNEQFF.

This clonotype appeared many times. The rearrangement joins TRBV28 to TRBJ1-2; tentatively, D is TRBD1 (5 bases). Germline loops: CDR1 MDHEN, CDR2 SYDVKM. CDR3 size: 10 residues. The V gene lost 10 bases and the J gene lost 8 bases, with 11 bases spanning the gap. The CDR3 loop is CATGSFGYTF. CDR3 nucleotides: TGTGCCACAGGGAGTTTCGGCTACACCTTC.

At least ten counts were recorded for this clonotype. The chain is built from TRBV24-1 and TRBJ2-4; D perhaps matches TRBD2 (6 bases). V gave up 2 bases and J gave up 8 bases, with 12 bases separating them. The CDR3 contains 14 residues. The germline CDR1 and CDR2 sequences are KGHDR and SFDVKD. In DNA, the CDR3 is TGTGCCACCAGTGATTCGGGGGAGTCGGACATTCAGTACTTC. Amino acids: CATSDSGESDIQYF.

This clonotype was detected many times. CDR3 in DNA: TGTGCCAGCAGTTTATCCAGGTTGGGGGAAGAGACCCAGTACTTC. It codes for CASSLSRLGEETQYF. The chain employs TRBV12-3 or TRBV12-4 and TRBJ2-5; TRBD1 or TRBD2 may be the D gene (5 bases each). This CDR3 is 15 amino acids long. V was pared by 2 bases and J by 3 bases, with 13 bases between.

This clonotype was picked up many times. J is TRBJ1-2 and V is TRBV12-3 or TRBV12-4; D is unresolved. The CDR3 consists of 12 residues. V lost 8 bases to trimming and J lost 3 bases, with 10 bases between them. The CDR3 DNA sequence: TGTGCCAGCGCCCCAACGGACTATGGCTACACCTTC. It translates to CASAPTDYGYTF.